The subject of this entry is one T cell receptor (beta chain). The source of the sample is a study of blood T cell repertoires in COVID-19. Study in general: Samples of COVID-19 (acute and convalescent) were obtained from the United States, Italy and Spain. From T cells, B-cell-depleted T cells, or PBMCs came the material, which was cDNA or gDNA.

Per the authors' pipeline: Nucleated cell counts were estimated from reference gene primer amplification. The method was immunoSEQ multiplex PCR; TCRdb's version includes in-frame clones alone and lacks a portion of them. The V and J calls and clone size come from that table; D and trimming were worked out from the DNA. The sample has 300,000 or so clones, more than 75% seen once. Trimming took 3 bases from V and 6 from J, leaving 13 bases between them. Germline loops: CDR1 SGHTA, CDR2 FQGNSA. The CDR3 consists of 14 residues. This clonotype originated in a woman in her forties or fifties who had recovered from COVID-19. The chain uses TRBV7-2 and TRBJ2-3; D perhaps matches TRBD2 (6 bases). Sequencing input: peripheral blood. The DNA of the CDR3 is TGTGCCAGCAGCTTCGCCCGACTAGGCGATACGCAGTATTTT. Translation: CASSFARLGDTQYF.